Shown below are 10 T cell receptor beta chains from a single sample sequenced in a study of blood T cell repertoires in COVID-19. Profiling relied on immunoSEQ multiplex PCR, and the TCRdb table lists in-frame clones only, not all of them. Here the sample spans approximately 210,000 clones, around 90% being singletons. Sequenced material: PBMCs or T cells enriched from blood (not recorded which). The receptors shown here come from a woman aged 50 to 60 with acute COVID-19.

This clone has a handful of counts. The rearrangement joins TRBV5-1 to TRBJ1-1, with D unclear. In germline, CDR1 is SGHRS, CDR2 YFSETQ. The CDR3 runs 14 residues. V was trimmed by 0 bases and J by 5 bases, leaving 11 bases between them. The CDR3 bases are TGCGCCAGCAGCTTGGAGATGGTAGAAACTGAAGCTTTCTTT. Residues: CASSLEMVETEAFF.

This chain links TRBV5-6 with TRBJ1-5, with TRBD1 matching over 8 bases. Germline V lookup: CDR1 SGHDT, CDR2 YYEEEE. The V and J ends lost 1 base and 5 bases, in that order; junction bases with no gene match: 17. The CDR3 length is 19 residues. The CDR3 DNA sequence: TGTGCCAGCAGCTTGTTTCCCGTCGGCCTAGGACAGGGTTATCAGCCCCAGCATTTT. This sequence encodes CASSLFPVGLGQGYQPQHF.

This chain links TRBV5-1 with TRBJ1-2, with TRBD1 identical over 7 bases. The germline V gene encodes CDR1 SGHRS and CDR2 YFSETQ. Trimming took 4 bases from V and 0 from J; bases not matched to a gene: 9. The CDR3 runs to 16 residues. CDR3 sequence (DNA): TGCGCCAGCAGCCCAGGGAGGACAGGATCTAACTATGGCTACACCTTC. The encoded protein is CASSPGRTGSNYGYTF.

This chain connects TRBV11-2 to TRBJ2-7; TRBD2 matches at 15 bases. The CDR3 totals 17 residues. Germline V gene sequence: CDR1 SGHAT, CDR2 FQNNGV. The junction had 8 bases not matched to a gene; V was cut back by 3 bases and J by 5 bases. The CDR3 here is CASSLVGTSGRRDEQYF. The CDR3 nucleotides read TGTGCCAGCAGCTTGGTAGGGACTAGCGGGAGGAGGGACGAGCAGTACTTC. The full variable domain, rest sourced from reference TRBV11-2 and TRBJ2-7, is EAGVAQSPRYKIIEKRQSVAFWCNPISGHATLYWYQQILGQGPKLLIQFQNNGVVDDSQLPKDRFSAERLKGVDSTLKIQPAKLEDSAVYLCASSLVGTSGRRDEQYFGPGTRLTVT.

The chain links TRBV29-1 to TRBJ1-4; possibly TRBD1 for D (5 bases). The germline V and J ends were trimmed by 5 bases and 8 bases, with 12 bases remaining between them. The CDR3 extends over 12 amino acids. The germline gives CDR1 SQVTM, CDR2 ANQGSEA. CDR3 protein: CSVRGTWEKLFF. In nucleotides, the CDR3 is TGCAGCGTTCGGGGGACCTGGGAAAAACTGTTTTTT.

This chain links TRBV5-1 with TRBJ1-2; 10 bases align to TRBD1. The CDR3 is 13 residues long. V gave up 5 bases and J gave up 5 bases; unmatched junction bases: 3. Germline CDR1 reads SGHRS; CDR2 reads YFSETQ. The CDR3 DNA is TGCGCCAGCAGGGGACAGGGGAGGTATGGCTACACCTTC. This sequence encodes CASRGQGRYGYTF.

This rearrangement joins TRBV27 to TRBJ1-6; D perhaps matches TRBD1 (6 bases). The CDR3 covers 14 residues. The V gene lost 6 bases and the J gene lost 4 bases, with 10 bases spanning the gap. Germline CDR1 and CDR2: MNHEY and SMNVEV (reference sequence). The CDR3 sequence: CASRKGGYNSPLHF. CDR3 nucleotide sequence: TGTGCCAGCAGAAAAGGGGGATATAATTCACCCCTCCACTTT.

The CDR3 spells CASSPWTGSSYEQYF. CDR3 coding DNA: TGTGCCAGCAGCCCTTGGACAGGAAGCTCCTACGAGCAGTACTTC. This chain joins TRBV14 and TRBJ2-7; TRBD1 matches 7 bases. The CDR3 has 15 amino acids. The germline V gene has CDR1 SGHDN and CDR2 FVKESK. Trimming cost V 4 bases and J 0 bases; bases outside gene matches: 6.

The genes are TRBV6-5 and TRBJ2-7; D perhaps matches TRBD2 (5 bases). With 2 bases removed from V and 5 bases from J, the gap between germline ends came to 13 bases. The CDR3 spans 14 residues. Germline V gene data show CDR1 as MNHEY and CDR2 as SVGAGI. The CDR3 spells CASSYGSFVDEQYF. In DNA form, the CDR3 reads TGTGCCAGCAGTTACGGGAGCTTTGTCGACGAGCAGTACTTC.

V is TRBV28 and J is TRBJ1-6; D is unresolved. Germline CDR1 is MDHEN and CDR2 is SYDVKM. The CDR3 is 18 residues long. With 2 bases removed from V and 5 bases from J, the gap between germline ends came to 19 bases. CDR3 nucleotides: TGTGCCAGCAGTTTAGTACATAGTCTATTGCGGGATAATTCACCCCTCCACTTT. Its protein is CASSLVHSLLRDNSPLHF. The full variable domain, in which reference TRBV28 and TRBJ1-6 provide the parts outside the CDR3, is DVKVTQSSRYLVKRTGEKVFLECVQDMDHENMFWYRQDPGLGLRLIYFSYDVKMKEKGDIPEGYSVSREKKERFSLILESASTNQTSMYLCASSLVHSLLRDNSPLHFGNGTRLTVT.